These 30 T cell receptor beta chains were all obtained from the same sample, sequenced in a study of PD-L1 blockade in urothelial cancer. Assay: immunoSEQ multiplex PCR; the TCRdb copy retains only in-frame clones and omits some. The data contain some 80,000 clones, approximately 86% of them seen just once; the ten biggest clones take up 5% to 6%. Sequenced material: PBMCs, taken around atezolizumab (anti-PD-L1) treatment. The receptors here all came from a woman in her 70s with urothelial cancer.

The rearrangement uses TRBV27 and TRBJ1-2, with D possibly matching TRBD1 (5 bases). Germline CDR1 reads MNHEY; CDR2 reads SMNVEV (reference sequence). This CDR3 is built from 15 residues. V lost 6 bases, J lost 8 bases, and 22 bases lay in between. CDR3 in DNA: TGTGCCAGCAGCTCATGGGGGGGGGATTGGGGCGGCTACACCTTC. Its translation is CASSSWGGDWGGYTF.

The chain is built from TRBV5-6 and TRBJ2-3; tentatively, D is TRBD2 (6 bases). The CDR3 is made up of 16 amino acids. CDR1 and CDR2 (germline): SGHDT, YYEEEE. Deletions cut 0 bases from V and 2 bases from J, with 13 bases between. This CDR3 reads CASSLVALAPTDTQYF. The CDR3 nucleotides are TGTGCCAGCAGCTTGGTCGCACTAGCTCCCACAGATACGCAGTATTTT.

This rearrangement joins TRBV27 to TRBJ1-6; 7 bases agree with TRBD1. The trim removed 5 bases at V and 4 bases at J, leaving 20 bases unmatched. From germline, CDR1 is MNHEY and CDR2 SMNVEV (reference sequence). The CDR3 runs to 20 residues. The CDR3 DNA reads TGTGCCAGCAGTCAAATAGGGGGGCGGACAGGAGCGTTTTATAATTCACCCCTCCACTTT. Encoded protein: CASSQIGGRTGAFYNSPLHF.

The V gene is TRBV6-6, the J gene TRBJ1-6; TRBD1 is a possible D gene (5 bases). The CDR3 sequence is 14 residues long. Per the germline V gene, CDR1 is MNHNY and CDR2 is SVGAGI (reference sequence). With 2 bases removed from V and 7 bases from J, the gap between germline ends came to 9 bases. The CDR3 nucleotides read TGTGCCAGCAGTTACCCTTCAGGGAATTCACCCCTCCACTTT. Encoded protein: CASSYPSGNSPLHF.

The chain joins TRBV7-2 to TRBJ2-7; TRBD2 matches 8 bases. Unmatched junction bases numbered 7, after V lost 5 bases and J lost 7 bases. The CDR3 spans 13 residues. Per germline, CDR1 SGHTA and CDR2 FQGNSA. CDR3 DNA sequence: TGTGCCAGCAGCCGCGGACTAGCCCAAGAGCAGTACTTC. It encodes CASSRGLAQEQYF.

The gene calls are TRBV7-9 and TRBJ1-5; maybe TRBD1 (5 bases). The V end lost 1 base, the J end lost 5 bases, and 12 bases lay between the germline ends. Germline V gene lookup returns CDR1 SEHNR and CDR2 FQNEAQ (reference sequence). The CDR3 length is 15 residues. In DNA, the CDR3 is TGTGCCAGCAGCTTAGTTGGGGGGTCCGATCAGCCCCAGCATTTT. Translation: CASSLVGGSDQPQHF.

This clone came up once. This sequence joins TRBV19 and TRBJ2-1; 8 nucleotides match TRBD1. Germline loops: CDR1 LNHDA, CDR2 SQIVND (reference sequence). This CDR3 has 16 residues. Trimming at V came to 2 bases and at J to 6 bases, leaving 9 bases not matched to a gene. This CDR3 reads CASSIRRTGSRNEQFF. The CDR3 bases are TGTGCCAGTAGTATACGTCGGACAGGGAGTCGCAATGAGCAGTTCTTC.

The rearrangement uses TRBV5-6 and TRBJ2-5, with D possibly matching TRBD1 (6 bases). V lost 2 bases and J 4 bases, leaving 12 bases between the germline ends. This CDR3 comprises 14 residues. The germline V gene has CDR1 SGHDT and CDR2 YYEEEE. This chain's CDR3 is CASSFPGVGETQYF. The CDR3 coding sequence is TGTGCCAGCAGCTTCCCAGGGGTTGGAGAGACCCAGTACTTC.

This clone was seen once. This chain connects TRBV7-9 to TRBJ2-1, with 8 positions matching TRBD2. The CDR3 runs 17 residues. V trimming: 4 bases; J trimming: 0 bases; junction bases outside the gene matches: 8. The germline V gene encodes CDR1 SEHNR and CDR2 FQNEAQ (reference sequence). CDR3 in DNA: TGTGCCAGCAGCTCTCCGATTAGCGGGGACTCCTACAATGAGCAGTTCTTC. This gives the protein CASSSPISGDSYNEQFF.

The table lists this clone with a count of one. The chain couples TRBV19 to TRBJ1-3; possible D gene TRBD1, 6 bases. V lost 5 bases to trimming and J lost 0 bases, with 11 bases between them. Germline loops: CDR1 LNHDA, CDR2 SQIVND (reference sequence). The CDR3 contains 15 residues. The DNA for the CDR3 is TGTGCCAGTAGTTCAACAGGGAACTCTGGAAACACCATATATTTT. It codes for CASSSTGNSGNTIYF.

In DNA, the CDR3 is TGCAGCGTTGAAAGACAGCATGGAGGCTACACCTTC. Protein sequence: CSVERQHGGYTF. The chain links TRBV29-1 to TRBJ1-2; possible D gene TRBD1, 5 bases. Looked up from germline, CDR1 is SQVTM and CDR2 is ANQGSEA. Trimming took off 2 bases at V and 8 bases at J, with 12 bases between the two ends. The length of the CDR3 is 12 residues.

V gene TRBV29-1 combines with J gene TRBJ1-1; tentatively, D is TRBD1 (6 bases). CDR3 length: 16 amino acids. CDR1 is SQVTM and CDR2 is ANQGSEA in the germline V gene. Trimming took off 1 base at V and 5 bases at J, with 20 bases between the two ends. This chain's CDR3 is CSVEGTDWPRVTEAFF. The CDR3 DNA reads TGCAGCGTTGAAGGGACAGATTGGCCTAGGGTAACTGAAGCTTTCTTT.

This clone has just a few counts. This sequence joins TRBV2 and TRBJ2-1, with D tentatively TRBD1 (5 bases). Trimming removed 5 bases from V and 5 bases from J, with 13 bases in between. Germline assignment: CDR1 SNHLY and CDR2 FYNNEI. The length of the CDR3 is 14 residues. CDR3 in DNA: TGTGCCAGCAGTCCGAGACAGCTAAACAATGAGCAGTTCTTC. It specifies CASSPRQLNNEQFF.

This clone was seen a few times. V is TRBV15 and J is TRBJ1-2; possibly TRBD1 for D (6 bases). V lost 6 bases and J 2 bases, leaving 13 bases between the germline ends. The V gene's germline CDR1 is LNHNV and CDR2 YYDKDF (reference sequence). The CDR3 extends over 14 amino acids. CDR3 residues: CATSQGGPNYGYTF. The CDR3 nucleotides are TGTGCCACCAGTCAAGGGGGTCCCAACTATGGCTACACCTTC.

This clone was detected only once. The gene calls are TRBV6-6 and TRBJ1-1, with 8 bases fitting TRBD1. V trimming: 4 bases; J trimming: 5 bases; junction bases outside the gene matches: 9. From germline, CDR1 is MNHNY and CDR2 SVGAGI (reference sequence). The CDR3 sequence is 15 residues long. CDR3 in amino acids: CASSSDRVGRTEAFF. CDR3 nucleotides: TGTGCCAGCAGTTCGGACAGGGTTGGTAGGACTGAAGCTTTCTTT.

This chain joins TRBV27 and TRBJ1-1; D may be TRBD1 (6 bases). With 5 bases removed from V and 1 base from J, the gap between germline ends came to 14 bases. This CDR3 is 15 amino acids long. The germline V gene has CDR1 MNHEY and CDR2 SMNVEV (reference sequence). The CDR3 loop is CASSLRLGQNTEAFF. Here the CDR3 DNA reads TGTGCCAGCAGTCTACGGCTGGGACAGAACACTGAAGCTTTCTTT.

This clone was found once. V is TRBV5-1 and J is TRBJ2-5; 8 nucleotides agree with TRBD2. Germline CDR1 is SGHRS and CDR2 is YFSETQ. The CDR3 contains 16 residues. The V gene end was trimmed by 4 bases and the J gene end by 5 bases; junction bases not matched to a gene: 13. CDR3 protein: CASSPSGGADGETQYF. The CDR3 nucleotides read TGCGCCAGCAGCCCGTCCGGGGGGGCGGATGGGGAGACCCAGTACTTC.

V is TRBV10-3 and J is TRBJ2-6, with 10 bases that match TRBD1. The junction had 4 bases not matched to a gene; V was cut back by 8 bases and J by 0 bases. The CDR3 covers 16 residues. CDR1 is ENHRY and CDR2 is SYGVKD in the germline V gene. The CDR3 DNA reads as TGTGCCATCGGACAGGGGGAGCCCTCTGGGGCCAACGTCCTGACTTTC. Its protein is CAIGQGEPSGANVLTF.

The CDR3 bases are TGTGCCAGCAGTTTGACAGGGAACGAGCAGTACTTC. This encodes CASSLTGNEQYF. The rearrangement links TRBV27 to TRBJ2-7; 7 bases match TRBD1. This CDR3 region has 12 residues. Germline values: CDR1 MNHEY, CDR2 SMNVEV (reference sequence). Trimming removed 3 bases from V and 5 bases from J; junction bases left unmatched: 1.

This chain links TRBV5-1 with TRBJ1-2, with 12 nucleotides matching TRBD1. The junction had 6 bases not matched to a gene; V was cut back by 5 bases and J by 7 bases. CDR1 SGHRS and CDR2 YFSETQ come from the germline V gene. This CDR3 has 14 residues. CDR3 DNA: TGCGCCAGCAGGTGGGGACAGGGGGCGGTTGGCTACACCTTC. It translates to CASRWGQGAVGYTF.

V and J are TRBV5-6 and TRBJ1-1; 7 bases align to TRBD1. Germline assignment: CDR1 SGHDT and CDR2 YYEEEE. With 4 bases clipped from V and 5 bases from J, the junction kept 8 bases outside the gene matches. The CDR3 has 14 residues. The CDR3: CASSLETGMTEAFF. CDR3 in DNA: TGTGCCAGCAGCCTCGAGACAGGGATGACTGAAGCTTTCTTT.

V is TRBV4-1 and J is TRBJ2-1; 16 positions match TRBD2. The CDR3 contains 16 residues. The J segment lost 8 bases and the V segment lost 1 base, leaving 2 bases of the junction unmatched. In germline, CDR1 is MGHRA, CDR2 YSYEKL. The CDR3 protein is CASSQAGTSGRDEQFF. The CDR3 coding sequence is TGCGCCAGCAGCCAAGCCGGGACTAGCGGGAGGGATGAGCAGTTCTTC.

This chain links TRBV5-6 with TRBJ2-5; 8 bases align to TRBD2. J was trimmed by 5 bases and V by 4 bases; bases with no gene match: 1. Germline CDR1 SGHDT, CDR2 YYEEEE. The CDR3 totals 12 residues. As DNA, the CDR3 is TGTGCCAGCAGCCCGGGGGGGGAGACCCAGTACTTC. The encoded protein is CASSPGGETQYF. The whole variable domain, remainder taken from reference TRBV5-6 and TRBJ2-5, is DAGVTQSPTHLIKTRGQQVTLRCSPKSGHDTVSWYQQALGQGPQFIFQYYEEEERQRGNFPDRFSGHQFPNYSSELNVNALLLGDSALYLCASSPGGETQYFGPGTRLLVL.

The CDR3 protein is CASTAGQGSYGYTF. For the CDR3, the DNA is TGTGCCAGCACTGCGGGACAGGGGAGCTATGGCTACACCTTC. This sequence joins TRBV2 and TRBJ1-2; the match to TRBD1 covers 10 bases. V lost 7 bases and J lost 4; bases outside the gene matches: 6. Germline lookup yields CDR1 SNHLY and CDR2 FYNNEI. The CDR3 is 14 amino acids. Looking up the rest from reference TRBV2 and TRBJ1-2 gives the full variable domain: EPEVTQTPSHQVTQMGQEVILRCVPISNHLYFYWYRQILGQKVEFLVSFYNNEISEKSEIFDDQFSVERPDGSNFTLKIRSTKLEDSAMYFCASTAGQGSYGYTFGSGTRLTVV.

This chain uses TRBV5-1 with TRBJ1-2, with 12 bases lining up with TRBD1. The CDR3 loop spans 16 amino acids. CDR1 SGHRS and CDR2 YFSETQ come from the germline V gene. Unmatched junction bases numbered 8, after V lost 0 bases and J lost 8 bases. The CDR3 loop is CASSLAPGQGAGGYTF. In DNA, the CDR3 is TGCGCCAGCAGCTTGGCTCCGGGACAGGGGGCAGGGGGCTACACCTTC. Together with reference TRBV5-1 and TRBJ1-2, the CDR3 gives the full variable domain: KAGVTQTPRYLIKTRGQQVTLSCSPISGHRSVSWYQQTPGQGLQFLFEYFSETQRNKGNFPGRFSGRQFSNSRSEMNVSTLELGDSALYLCASSLAPGQGAGGYTFGSGTRLTVV.

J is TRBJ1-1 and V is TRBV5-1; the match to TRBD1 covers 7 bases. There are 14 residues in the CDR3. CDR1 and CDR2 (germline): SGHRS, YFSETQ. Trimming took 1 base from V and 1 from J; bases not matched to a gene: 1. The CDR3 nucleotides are TGCGCCAGCAGCTTGAGGACAGGGAACACTGAAGCTTTCTTT. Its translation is CASSLRTGNTEAFF.

In nucleotides, the CDR3 is TGTGCCAGCAGCCAGGACAGGATGAACACTGAAGCTTTCTTT. Its protein product is CASSQDRMNTEAFF. The chain recombines TRBV14 with TRBJ1-1; 7 bases line up with TRBD1. Trimming cost V 3 bases and J 0 bases; bases outside gene matches: 1. This CDR3 has 14 residues. Per the germline V gene, CDR1 is SGHDN and CDR2 is FVKESK.

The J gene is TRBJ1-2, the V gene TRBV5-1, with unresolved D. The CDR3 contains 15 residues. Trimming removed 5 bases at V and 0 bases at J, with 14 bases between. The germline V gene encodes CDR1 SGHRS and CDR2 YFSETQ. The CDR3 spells CASRSEGGSNYGYTF. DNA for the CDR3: TGCGCCAGCAGATCAGAGGGAGGTTCTAACTATGGCTACACCTTC. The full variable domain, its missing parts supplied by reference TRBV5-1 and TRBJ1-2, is KAGVTQTPRYLIKTRGQQVTLSCSPISGHRSVSWYQQTPGQGLQFLFEYFSETQRNKGNFPGRFSGRQFSNSRSEMNVSTLELGDSALYLCASRSEGGSNYGYTFGSGTRLTVV.

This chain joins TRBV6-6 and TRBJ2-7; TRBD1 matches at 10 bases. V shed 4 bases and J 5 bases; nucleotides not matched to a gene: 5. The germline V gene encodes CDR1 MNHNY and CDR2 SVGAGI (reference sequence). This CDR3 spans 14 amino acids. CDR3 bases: TGTGCCAGCAGTTCCGACAGGGGGCGTAACGAGCAGTACTTC. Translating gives CASSSDRGRNEQYF.

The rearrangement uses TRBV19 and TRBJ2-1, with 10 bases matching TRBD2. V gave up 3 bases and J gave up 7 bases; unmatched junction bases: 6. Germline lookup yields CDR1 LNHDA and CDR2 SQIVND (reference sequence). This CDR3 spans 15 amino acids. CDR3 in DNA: TGTGCCAGTAGTATCCCAGCGGGAGGGAGGAATGAGCAGTTCTTC. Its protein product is CASSIPAGGRNEQFF.